This T cell receptor beta chain was documented in a study of cytomegalovirus exposure and HLA in healthy donors. Germline values: CDR1 SGHDT, CDR2 YYEEEE. The CDR3 has 16 residues. Donors sampled were nominally healthy, though unrecorded immune exposures were likely. Note on this clone: The target antigen is unknown.

It was with 60 Vbeta and 13 Jbeta primers that the PCR ran. The protocol was immunoSEQ multiplex PCR, while the TCRdb copy is restricted to in-frame clones and leaves out a portion. The data show around 180,000 clones, with 80% to 85% seen just once and 1.2% held by the top ten. General study results and limits: The number of N-insertions in an Asian-associated ancestry cluster was reportedly below the 666-donor mean in a later analysis. TCR beta chain V- and J-gene trimming was linked, in a later analysis, to a missense variant in DCLRE1C.

The TCR sequence derives from a boy aged 2 to 10 in good health and CMV-seronegative. The sequenced sample was PBMCs. V and J are TRBV5-6 and TRBJ2-5, with TRBD1 as a possible D gene (7 bases). The DNA matches TRBJ2-7 better at its end, which makes the J call doubtful. In DNA form, the CDR3 reads TGTGCCAGCAGCGGGGGGCGACAGGGATACTCCTACGAGCAGTACTTC. Protein sequence: CASSGGRQGYSYEQYF.